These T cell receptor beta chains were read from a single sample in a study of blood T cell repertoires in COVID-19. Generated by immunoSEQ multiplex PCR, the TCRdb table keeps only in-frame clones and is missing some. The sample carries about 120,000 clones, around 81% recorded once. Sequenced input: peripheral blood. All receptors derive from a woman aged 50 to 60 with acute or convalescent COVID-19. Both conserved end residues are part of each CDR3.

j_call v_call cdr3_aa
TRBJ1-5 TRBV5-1 CASSSRDRGKYSNQPQHF
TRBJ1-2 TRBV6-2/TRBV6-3 CASSAWSSYGYTF
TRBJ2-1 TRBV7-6 CASSSGTSGGEYNEQFF
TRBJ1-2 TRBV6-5 CASSSTATYGYTF
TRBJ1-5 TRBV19 CASRNTGFGQPQHF
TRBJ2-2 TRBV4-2 CASSQAGTANTGELFF
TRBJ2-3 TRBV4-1 CASSPRASGTSGDTQYF
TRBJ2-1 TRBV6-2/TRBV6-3 CASSPEGLAEANEQFF
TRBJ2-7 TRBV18 CASSPEDRDEQYF
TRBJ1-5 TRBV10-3 CAIRPGENQPQHF
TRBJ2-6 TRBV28 CASSAWGPSGANVLTF
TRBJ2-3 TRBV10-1 CASGSSGNTQYF
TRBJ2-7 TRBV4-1 CASSQVPLAHYEQYF
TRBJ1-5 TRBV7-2 CASSLAASYNQPQHF
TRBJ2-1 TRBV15 CATSKTKGLAGSYNEQFF
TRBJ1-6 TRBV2 CASNLDSVNSPLHF
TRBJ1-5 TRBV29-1 CSVGQGQGVDQPQHF
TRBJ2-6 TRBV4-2 CASSQMPSGGFGANVLTF
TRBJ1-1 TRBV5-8 CASREQANTEAFF
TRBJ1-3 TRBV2 CARGQGVAGNTIYF
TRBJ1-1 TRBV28 CASSLDRTYTEAFF
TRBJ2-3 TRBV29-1 CSVDDRTGWGTDTQYF
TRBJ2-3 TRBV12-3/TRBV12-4 CATCGTTDTQYF
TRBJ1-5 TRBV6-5 CASSPGTGYIQPQHF
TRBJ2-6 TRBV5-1 CASSLRGQGSSGANVLTF
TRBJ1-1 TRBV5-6 CASSLAGTGFRTEAFF
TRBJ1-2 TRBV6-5 CASSYGVGNGYTF
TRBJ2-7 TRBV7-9 CASSAVGGSPNEQYF
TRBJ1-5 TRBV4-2 CASSPGQGRDSNQPQHF
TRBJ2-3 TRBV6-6 CASSRQGAWADTQYF
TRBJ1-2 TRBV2 CASSELGLYGYTF
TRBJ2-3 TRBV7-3 CASSFRDKRGRDTQYF
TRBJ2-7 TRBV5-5 CASSLTSSGLPPYEQYF
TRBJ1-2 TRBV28 CASSLTRTVGYTF
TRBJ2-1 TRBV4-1 CASSQGQQYNEQFF
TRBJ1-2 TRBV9 CASSLTGGVSGYTF
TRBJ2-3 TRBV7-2 CASSTGTSGLDTQYF
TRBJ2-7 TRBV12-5 CASGLVRSYEQYF
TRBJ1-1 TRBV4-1 CASSHPAGARQAFF
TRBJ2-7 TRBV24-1 CATSDGTGHGYEQYF
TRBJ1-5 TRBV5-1 CASSLGDTPGPQHF
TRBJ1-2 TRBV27 CASSLAGNGYTF
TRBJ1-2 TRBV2 CASRVEGYYGYTF
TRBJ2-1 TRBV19 CASSIGPRLAGYEQFF
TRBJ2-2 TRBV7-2 CASSLLRGEGAGELFF
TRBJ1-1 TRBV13 CASSSDRVNTEAFF
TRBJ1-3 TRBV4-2 CASSQEGQSGNTIYF
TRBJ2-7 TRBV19 CASSPGQGPGEQYF
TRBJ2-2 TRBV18 CASSSWGVNTGELFF
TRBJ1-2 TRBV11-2 CASSLDPGGNYGYTF
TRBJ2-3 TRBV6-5 CASSLAGGSTDTQYF
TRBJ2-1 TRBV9 CASSVGQGSYNEQFF
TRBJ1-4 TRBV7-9 CASSLGQGNEKLFF
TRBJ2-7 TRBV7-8 CASSLDGSYEQYF
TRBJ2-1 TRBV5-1 CASSSGPAGSNEQFF
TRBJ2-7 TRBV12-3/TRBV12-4 CASSPRGHEQYF
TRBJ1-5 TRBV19 CASSKWGQGTKNNQPQHF
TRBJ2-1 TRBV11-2 CASSFGRYNEQFF
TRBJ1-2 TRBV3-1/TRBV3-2 CASSQAEGGYTF
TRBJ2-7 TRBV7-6 CASSLDHRSSYEQYF